This T cell receptor beta chain was sequenced in a study of blood T cell repertoires in COVID-19. Whole-study context: Acute-phase and convalescent COVID-19 samples originated in the United States, Italy and Spain. T cells, B-cell-depleted T cells, or PBMCs provided the cDNA or gDNA that served as material.

Per the study methods: By means of reference gene primer amplification, nucleated cell counts were estimated. The method was immunoSEQ multiplex PCR; TCRdb's version includes in-frame clones alone and lacks a portion of them. Clonal size and the V and J genes are those of that table, whereas D and trimming came from the DNA. The repertoire consists of a few hundred thousand clones, with 65% to 90% occurring once and the leading ten covering 4% to 4.5%. CDR1 is ENHRY and CDR2 is SYGVKD in the germline V gene. This CDR3 region has 15 residues. V trimming: 5 bases; J trimming: 5 bases; junction bases outside the gene matches: 8.

This TCR was sampled from a man aged 50 or older with acute or convalescent COVID-19. The rearrangement joins TRBV10-3 to TRBJ1-1; 10 bases line up with TRBD1. Sample: peripheral blood. The CDR3 spells CAISMTGGPGTEAFF. The CDR3 DNA follows: TGTGCCATCAGTATGACAGGGGGCCCGGGGACTGAAGCTTTCTTT.